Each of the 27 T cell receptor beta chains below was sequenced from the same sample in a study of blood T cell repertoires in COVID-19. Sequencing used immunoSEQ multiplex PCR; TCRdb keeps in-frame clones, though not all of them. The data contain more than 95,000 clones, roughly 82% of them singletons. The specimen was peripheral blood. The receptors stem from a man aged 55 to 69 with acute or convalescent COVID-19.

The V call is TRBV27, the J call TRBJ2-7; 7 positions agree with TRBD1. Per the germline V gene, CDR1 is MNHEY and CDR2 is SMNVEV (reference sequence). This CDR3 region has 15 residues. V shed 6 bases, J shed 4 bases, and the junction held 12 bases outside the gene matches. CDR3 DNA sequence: TGTGCCAGCAGACTCATTTTGACAGGGCGATACGAGCAGTACTTC. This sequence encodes CASRLILTGRYEQYF.

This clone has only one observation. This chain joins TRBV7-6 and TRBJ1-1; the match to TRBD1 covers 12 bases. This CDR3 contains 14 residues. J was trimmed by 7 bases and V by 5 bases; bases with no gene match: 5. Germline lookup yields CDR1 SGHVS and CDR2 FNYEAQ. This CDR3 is CASSMGQGAGEAFF. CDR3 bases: TGTGCCAGCAGCATGGGACAGGGGGCAGGTGAAGCTTTCTTT.

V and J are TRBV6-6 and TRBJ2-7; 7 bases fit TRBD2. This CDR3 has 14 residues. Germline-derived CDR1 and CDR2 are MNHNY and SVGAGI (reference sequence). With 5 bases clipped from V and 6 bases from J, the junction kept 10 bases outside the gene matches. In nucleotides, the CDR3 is TGTGCCAGCAGTGTAGCGGGTGGGGTTATCGAGCAGTACTTC. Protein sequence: CASSVAGGVIEQYF.

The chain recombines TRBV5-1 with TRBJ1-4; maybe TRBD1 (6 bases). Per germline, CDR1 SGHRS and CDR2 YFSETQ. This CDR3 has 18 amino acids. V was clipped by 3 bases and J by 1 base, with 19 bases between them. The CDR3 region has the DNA TGCGCCAGCAGCTCCCAAGGGGGAGTGCAGAGAACTAATGAAAAACTGTTTTTT. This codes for CASSSQGGVQRTNEKLFF.

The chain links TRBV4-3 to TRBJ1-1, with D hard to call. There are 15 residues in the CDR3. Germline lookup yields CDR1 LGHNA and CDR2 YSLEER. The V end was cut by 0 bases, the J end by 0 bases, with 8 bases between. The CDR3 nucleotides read TGCGCCAGCAGCCAAGATAGAGGGCTGAACACTGAAGCTTTCTTT. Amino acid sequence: CASSQDRGLNTEAFF.

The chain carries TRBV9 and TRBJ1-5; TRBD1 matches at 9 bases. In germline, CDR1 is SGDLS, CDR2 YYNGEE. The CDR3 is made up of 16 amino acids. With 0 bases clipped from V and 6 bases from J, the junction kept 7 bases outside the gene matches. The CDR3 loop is CASSVGLETGGQPQHF. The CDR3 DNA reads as TGTGCCAGCAGCGTAGGATTGGAGACAGGGGGTCAGCCCCAGCATTTT. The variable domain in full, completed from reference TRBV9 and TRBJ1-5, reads DSGVTQTPKHLITATGQRVTLRCSPRSGDLSVYWYQQSLDQGLQFLIQYYNGEERAKGNILERFSAQQFPDLHSELNLSSLELGDSALYFCASSVGLETGGQPQHFGDGTRLSIL.

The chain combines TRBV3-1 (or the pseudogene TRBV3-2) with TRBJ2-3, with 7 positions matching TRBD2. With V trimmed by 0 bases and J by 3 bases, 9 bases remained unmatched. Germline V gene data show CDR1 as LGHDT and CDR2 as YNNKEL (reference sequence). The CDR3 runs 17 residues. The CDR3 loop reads CASSQDRRWGGTDTQYF. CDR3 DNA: TGTGCCAGCAGCCAAGATCGAAGGTGGGGGGGGACAGATACGCAGTATTTT.

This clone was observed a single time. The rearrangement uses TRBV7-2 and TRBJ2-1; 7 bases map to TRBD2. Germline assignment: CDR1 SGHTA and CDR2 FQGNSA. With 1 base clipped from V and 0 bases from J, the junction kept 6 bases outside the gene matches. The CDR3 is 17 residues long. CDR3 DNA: TGTGCCAGCAGCTTAGTCGCGGGCGGGAGCTCCTACAATGAGCAGTTCTTC. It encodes CASSLVAGGSSYNEQFF.

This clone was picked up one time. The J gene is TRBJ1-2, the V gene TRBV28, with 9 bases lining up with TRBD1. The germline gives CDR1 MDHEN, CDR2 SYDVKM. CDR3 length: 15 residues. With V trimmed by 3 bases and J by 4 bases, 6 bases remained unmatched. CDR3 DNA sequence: TGTGCCAGCAGTTTCGGACAGGGGTTGTCCTATGGCTACACCTTC. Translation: CASSFGQGLSYGYTF.

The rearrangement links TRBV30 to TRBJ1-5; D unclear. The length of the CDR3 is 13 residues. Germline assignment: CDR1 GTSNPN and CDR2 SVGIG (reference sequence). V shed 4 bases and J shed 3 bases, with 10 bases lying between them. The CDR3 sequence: CAWNPGDNQPQHF. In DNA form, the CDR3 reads TGTGCCTGGAATCCGGGAGACAATCAGCCCCAGCATTTT.

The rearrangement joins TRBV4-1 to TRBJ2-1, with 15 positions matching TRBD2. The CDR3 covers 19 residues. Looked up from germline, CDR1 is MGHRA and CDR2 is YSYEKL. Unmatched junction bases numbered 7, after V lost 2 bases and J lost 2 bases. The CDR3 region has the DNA TGCGCCAGCAGCCAACCATATTGGACTAGCGGGGGGGCCTACAATGAGCAGTTCTTC. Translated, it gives CASSQPYWTSGGAYNEQFF.

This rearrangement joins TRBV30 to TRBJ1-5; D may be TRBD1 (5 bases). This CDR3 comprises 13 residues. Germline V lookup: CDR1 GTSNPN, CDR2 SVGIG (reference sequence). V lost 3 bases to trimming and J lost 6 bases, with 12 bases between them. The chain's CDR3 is CAWSGQGGQPQHF. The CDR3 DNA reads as TGTGCCTGGAGCGGGCAGGGAGGTCAGCCCCAGCATTTT.

The DNA of the CDR3 is TGCGCCAGCAGCCTGCTAATTACAGGGGACCCCCAGTTCTTC. Its translation: CASSLLITGDPQFF. This chain connects TRBV5-1 to TRBJ2-1, with 7 bases lining up with TRBD1. The CDR3 runs 14 residues. The germline CDR1 and CDR2 sequences are SGHRS and YFSETQ. V lost 4 bases to trimming and J lost 13 bases; unmatched junction nucleotides: 14.

The CDR3: CAWTGLETQYF. Here the CDR3 DNA reads TGTGCCTGGACTGGGCTCGAGACCCAGTACTTC. J is TRBJ2-5 and V is TRBV30; D unresolved. CDR1 is GTSNPN and CDR2 is SVGIG in the germline V gene (reference sequence). There are 11 residues in the CDR3. The ends were cut back, 4 bases at V and 5 bases at J, with 8 bases in the middle.

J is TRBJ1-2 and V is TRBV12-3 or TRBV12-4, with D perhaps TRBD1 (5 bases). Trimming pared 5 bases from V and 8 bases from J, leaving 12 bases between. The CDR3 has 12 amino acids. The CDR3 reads CASSGSGNGYTF. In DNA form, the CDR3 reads TGTGCCAGCAGTGGATCAGGGAACGGCTACACCTTC.

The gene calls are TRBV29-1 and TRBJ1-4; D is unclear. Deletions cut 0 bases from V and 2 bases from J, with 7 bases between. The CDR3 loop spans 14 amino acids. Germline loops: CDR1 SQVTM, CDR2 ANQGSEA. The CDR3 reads CSVEDRSTNEKLFF. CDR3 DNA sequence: TGCAGCGTTGAAGACAGATCGACTAATGAAAAACTGTTTTTT. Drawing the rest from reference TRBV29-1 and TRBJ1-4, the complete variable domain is SAVISQKPSRDICQRGTSLTIQCQVDSQVTMMFWYRQQPGQSLTLIATANQGSEATYESGFVIDKFPISRPNLTFSTLTVSNMSPEDSSIYLCSVEDRSTNEKLFFGSGTQLSVL.

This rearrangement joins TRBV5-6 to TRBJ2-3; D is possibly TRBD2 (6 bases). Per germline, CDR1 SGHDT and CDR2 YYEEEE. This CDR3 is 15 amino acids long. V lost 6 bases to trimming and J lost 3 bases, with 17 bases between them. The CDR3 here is CASIPRTGSTDTQYF. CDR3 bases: TGTGCCAGCATCCCCCGAACCGGGAGTACAGATACGCAGTATTTT.

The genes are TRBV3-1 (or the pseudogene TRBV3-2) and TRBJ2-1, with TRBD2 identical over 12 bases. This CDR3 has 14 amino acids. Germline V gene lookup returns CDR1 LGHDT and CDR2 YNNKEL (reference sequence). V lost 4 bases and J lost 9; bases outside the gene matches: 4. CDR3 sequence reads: CASSRTSGDSEQFF. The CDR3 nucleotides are TGTGCCAGCAGCCGGACTAGCGGGGACAGTGAGCAGTTCTTC.

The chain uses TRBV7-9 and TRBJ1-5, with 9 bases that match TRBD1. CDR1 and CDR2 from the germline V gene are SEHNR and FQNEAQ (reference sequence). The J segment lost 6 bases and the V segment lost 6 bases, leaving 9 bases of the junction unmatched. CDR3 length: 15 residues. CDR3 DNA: TGTGCCAGCAGTCCAACAGGGGGCTCGGCTCAGCCCCAGCATTTT. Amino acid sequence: CASSPTGGSAQPQHF.

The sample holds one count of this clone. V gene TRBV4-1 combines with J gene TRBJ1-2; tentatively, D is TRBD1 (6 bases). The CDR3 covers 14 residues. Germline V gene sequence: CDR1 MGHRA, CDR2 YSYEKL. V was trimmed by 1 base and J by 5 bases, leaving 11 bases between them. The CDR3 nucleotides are TGCGCCAGCAGCCAAGGGGGACAAGTTTATGGCTACACCTTC. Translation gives CASSQGGQVYGYTF.

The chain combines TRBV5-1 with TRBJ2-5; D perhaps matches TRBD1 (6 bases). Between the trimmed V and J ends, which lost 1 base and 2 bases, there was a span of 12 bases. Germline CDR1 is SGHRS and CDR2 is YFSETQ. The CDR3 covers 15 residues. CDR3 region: CASSLTGKVQETQYF. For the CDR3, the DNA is TGCGCCAGCAGCTTGACAGGGAAGGTACAAGAGACCCAGTACTTC.

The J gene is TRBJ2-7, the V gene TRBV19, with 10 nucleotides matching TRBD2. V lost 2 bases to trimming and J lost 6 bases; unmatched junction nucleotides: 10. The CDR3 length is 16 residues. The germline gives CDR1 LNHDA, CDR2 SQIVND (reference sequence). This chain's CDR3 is CASSIMASGGTIEQYF. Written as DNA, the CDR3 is TGTGCCAGTAGTATAATGGCTAGCGGGGGAACTATCGAGCAGTACTTC.

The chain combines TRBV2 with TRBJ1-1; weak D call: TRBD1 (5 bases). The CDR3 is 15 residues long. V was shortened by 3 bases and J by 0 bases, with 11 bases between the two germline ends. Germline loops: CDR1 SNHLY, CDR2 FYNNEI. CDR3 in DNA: TGTGCCAGCAGTGAGCAGGGATTTATGAACACTGAAGCTTTCTTT. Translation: CASSEQGFMNTEAFF.

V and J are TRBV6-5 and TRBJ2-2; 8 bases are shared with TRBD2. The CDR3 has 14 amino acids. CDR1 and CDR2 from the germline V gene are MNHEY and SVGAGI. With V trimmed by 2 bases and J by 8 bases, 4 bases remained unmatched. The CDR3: CASSYGGGKGELFF. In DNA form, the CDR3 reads TGTGCCAGCAGTTACGGCGGGGGGAAGGGGGAGCTGTTTTTT.

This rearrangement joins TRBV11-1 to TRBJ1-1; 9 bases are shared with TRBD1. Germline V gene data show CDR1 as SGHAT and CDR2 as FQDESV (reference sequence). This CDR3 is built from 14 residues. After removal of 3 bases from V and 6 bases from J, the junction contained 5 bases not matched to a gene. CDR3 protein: CASSFSGQGSEAFF. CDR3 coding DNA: TGTGCCAGCAGCTTCTCGGGACAGGGATCTGAAGCTTTCTTT.

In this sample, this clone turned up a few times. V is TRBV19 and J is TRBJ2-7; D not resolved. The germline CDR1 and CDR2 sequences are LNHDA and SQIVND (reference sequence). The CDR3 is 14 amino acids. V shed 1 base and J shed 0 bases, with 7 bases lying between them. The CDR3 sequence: CASSIGRASYEQYF. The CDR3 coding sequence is TGTGCCAGTAGTATAGGGAGAGCCTCCTACGAGCAGTACTTC.

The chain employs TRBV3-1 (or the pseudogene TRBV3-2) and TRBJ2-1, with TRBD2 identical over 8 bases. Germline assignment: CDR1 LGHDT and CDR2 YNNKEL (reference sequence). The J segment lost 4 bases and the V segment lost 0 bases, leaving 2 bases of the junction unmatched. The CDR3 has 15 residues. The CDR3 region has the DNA TGTGCCAGCAGCCAAGATAGCGGGACTTACAATGAGCAGTTCTTC. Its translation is CASSQDSGTYNEQFF.